The rows below give T cell receptor beta chains drawn from one sample of a study of shared clonotypes between healthy human individuals. Produced via immunoSEQ multiplex PCR; TCRdb's table is partial and in-frame only. The table includes some 510,000 clones, about four fifths detected once. The sample comprised PBMCs. All receptors derive from a woman in her forties in good health. Some clones in this sample may be carry-over from other donors' samples. CDR3s include the opening cysteine and the closing phenylalanine or tryptophan. Fields, in order: V gene, clone size, J gene, D gene, CDR3 protein, CDR3 DNA. The D gene is left open where the match is weak. Size tells how often a clone was seen (once, few, many) or the class of an expanded clone, and some rows leave it out.

TRBV19	.	TRBJ2-2	TRBD2	CASSRTSGRLHTGELFF	TGTGCCAGTAGCAGGACTAGCGGGAGGTTGCACACCGGGGAGCTGTTTTTT
TRBV15	.	TRBJ2-6	.	CATSRVGSGANVLTF	TGTGCCACCAGCAGAGTAGGATCTGGGGCCAACGTCCTGACTTTC
TRBV6-1	.	TRBJ1-5	.	CASSEVVGPSNQPQHF	TGTGCCAGCAGTGAAGTTGTGGGACCAAGCAATCAGCCCCAGCATTTT
TRBV7-2	.	TRBJ2-6	.	CASSLEPADSGANVLTF	TGTGCCAGCAGCTTAGAGCCGGCGGACTCTGGGGCCAACGTCCTGACTTTC
TRBV2	.	TRBJ2-1	.	CASSANYGDEQFF	TGTGCCAGCAGCGCCAATTACGGTGATGAGCAGTTCTTC
TRBV19	.	TRBJ2-2	TRBD2	CASSMGGINTGELFF	TGTGCCAGTAGTATGGGAGGGATAAACACCGGGGAGCTGTTTTTT
TRBV5-6	.	TRBJ2-5	.	CASSVQETQYF	TGTGCCAGCAGCGTTCAAGAGACCCAGTACTTC
TRBV19	.	TRBJ1-5	.	CASSIPVGPQHF	TGTGCCAGTAGTATTCCAGTAGGGCCCCAGCATTTT
TRBV2	many	TRBJ1-1	.	CASRRGRENTEAFF	TGTGCCAGCAGACGCGGCAGGGAGAACACTGAAGCTTTCTTT
TRBV11-1	once	TRBJ1-1	.	CASSLGRNTEAFF	TGTGCCAGCAGCTTGGGGAGGAACACTGAAGCTTTCTTT
TRBV9	.	TRBJ1-1	.	CASSDGATEAFF	TGTGCCAGCAGCGATGGCGCCACTGAAGCTTTCTTT
TRBV18	once	TRBJ1-1	.	CASSPAPGGTNTEAFF	TGTGCCAGCTCACCAGCCCCTGGTGGCACTAACACTGAAGCTTTCTTT
TRBV7-6	once	TRBJ2-5	.	CASSSLLVNQETQYF	TGTGCCAGCAGCTCACTCCTAGTCAACCAAGAGACCCAGTACTTC
TRBV28	many	TRBJ1-2	TRBD1	CASTTYGQGRHGYTF	TGTGCCAGCACCACCTATGGACAGGGGAGGCATGGCTACACCTTC
TRBV6-1	.	TRBJ2-5	TRBD2	CASRELAAQETQYF	TGTGCCAGCAGAGAACTAGCGGCCCAAGAGACCCAGTACTTC
TRBV5-4	.	TRBJ2-5	TRBD2	CASSPGTSGRQETQYF	TGTGCCAGCAGCCCCGGGACTAGCGGCCGCCAAGAGACCCAGTACTTC
TRBV6-5	.	TRBJ2-7	.	CASSKRGEQYF	TGTGCCAGCAGTAAAAGGGGTGAGCAGTACTTC
TRBV18	.	TRBJ1-2	.	CASSLTYDGYTF	TGTGCCAGCTCACTGACGTATGATGGCTACACCTTC
TRBV6-6	once	TRBJ2-3	.	CATTTSTDTQYF	TGTGCCACGACGACTAGCACAGATACGCAGTATTTT
TRBV5-1	.	TRBJ1-1	.	CASSRYRDTAIEAFF	TGCGCCAGCAGCAGATACAGGGATACGGCTATAGAAGCTTTCTTT
TRBV19	.	TRBJ2-7	TRBD2	CASRQAGGNSYEQYF	TGTGCCAGTAGACAAGCGGGAGGAAATTCCTACGAGCAGTACTTC
TRBV11-3	.	TRBJ2-1	TRBD2	CASSESGRITDEQFF	TGTGCCAGCAGCGAAAGCGGGAGGATCACCGATGAGCAGTTCTTC
TRBV5-4	.	TRBJ2-7	TRBD2	CASSLAGATYEQYF	TGTGCCAGCAGCTTAGCGGGAGCGACTTACGAGCAGTACTTC
TRBV15	.	TRBJ1-5	.	CATSRDLAGNQPQHF	TGTGCCACCAGCAGAGATTTGGCAGGGAACCAGCCCCAGCATTTT
TRBV7-9	.	TRBJ2-7	TRBD2	CASSFTSGSYEQYF	TGTGCCAGCAGTTTTACTAGCGGGTCCTACGAGCAGTACTTC
TRBV4-3	.	TRBJ2-7	.	CASSQGRGGEQYF	TGCGCCAGCAGCCAGGGCAGGGGTGGCGAGCAGTACTTC
TRBV29-1	.	TRBJ1-2	.	CSVAVGGDHYGYTF	TGCAGCGTCGCCGTTGGAGGGGATCACTATGGCTACACCTTC
TRBV5-4	.	TRBJ2-7	.	CASSVIAGGADSYEQYF	TGTGCCAGCAGCGTCATCGCTGGGGGGGCTGACTCCTACGAGCAGTACTTC
TRBV7-2	few	TRBJ2-7	.	CASSFSGKGGEQYF	TGTGCCAGCAGCTTTAGCGGTAAGGGTGGTGAGCAGTACTTC
TRBV11-2	.	TRBJ2-5	.	CASSLAPTETQYF	TGTGCCAGCAGCTTAGCCCCTACGGAGACCCAGTACTTC
TRBV5-1	.	TRBJ2-3	.	CASSLVHRSTDTQYF	TGCGCCAGCAGCTTGGTACACCGAAGCACAGATACGCAGTATTTT